This T cell receptor beta chain emerged from a study of T cell responses to AZD1222 COVID-19 vaccine. Study outcomes and limitations: Mostly white British, mostly female donors; authors suggested clonal diversity may be underestimated.

Profiled with immunoSEQ multiplex PCR; TCRdb holds only in-frame clones, not every one. The table includes about 130,000 clones, 86% detected once. To note about this clone: Its antigen remains unknown. One junction end disagrees with the germline gene, perhaps due to a read error.

Germline V gene lookup returns CDR1 SQVTM and CDR2 ANQGSEA. This CDR3 has 13 amino acids. The receptor was isolated from an adult in good health. The genes are TRBV29-1 and TRBJ1-2, with TRBD1 as a possible D gene (5 bases). The sequenced sample was peripheral blood, obtained on day 0 of AZD1222 vaccination. CDR3 DNA: TGCAGCGTGGAAGGAGGGGCGGGTGATGGCTACACCTTC. Protein product: CSVEGGAGDGYTF.